This is a list of T cell receptor beta chains from one sample in a study of T cell responses to AZD1222 COVID-19 vaccine. The method was immunoSEQ multiplex PCR; TCRdb's version includes in-frame clones alone and lacks a portion of them. Found here are 150,000 to 200,000 clones, just over 90% of them singletons; the top ten hold roughly 1.4%. The specimen was peripheral blood, collected 28 days after the second AZD1222 dose. The receptors derive from an adult who received the AZD1222 COVID-19 vaccine. CDR3s include the opening cysteine and the closing phenylalanine or tryptophan. The order of the fields is D gene, J gene, clone size, V gene, CDR3 DNA, CDR3 protein. The D gene is left open where the match is weak. The size of a clone is reported for some rows only, either as once, few or many, or as a class for expanded clones.

.	TRBJ1-1	.	TRBV30	TGTGCCTGGAGTGCCGGGCCCCACACTGAAGCTTTCTTT	CAWSAGPHTEAFF
.	TRBJ1-1	.	TRBV19	TGTGCCAGTAGTATTGGACAGTACACTGAAGCTTTCTTT	CASSIGQYTEAFF
.	TRBJ1-1	.	TRBV20-1	TGCAGTGTATACAGATCCGAAGCTTTCTTT	CSVYRSEAFF
.	TRBJ2-1	once	TRBV5-4	TGTGCCAGCAGCCCCGGTCGACGCGGGGCGGTCGGGGAGCAGTTCTTC	CASSPGRRGAVGEQFF
TRBD1	TRBJ1-2	.	TRBV2	TGTGCCAGCACCCCAGGACAGGGAATTAACTATGGCTACACCTTC	CASTPGQGINYGYTF
TRBD1	TRBJ1-2	.	TRBV5-4	TGTGCCAGCAGCATCCGGGACAGCCCATTCTATGGCTACACCTTC	CASSIRDSPFYGYTF
.	TRBJ2-6	.	TRBV28	TGTGCCAGCAGTAAGGGGACTCCTGGGGCCAACGTCCTGACTTTC	CASSKGTPGANVLTF
.	TRBJ2-1	.	TRBV11-1	TGTGCCAGCAGCTTACCGATGGGTTCCTACAATGAGCAGTTCTTC	CASSLPMGSYNEQFF
TRBD2	TRBJ2-5	.	TRBV5-1	TGCGCCAGCAGCCCCGAACCTCCGGGACTAGCGGGCCGCCAAGAGACCCAGTACTTC	CASSPEPPGLAGRQETQYF
TRBD1	TRBJ1-1	.	TRBV6-1	TGTGCCAGCAGGGAAGGGGGCTTCACTGAAGCTTTCTTT	CASREGGFTEAFF
.	TRBJ1-3	.	TRBV27	TGTGCCAGCAGTTTGGCAGGCTCTGGAAACACCATATATTTT	CASSLAGSGNTIYF
TRBD2	TRBJ2-7	.	TRBV7-2	TGTGCCAGCAGCTTAGCCGGACTAGCGGGAGACCCCTACGAGCAGTACTTC	CASSLAGLAGDPYEQYF
TRBD1	TRBJ1-2	.	TRBV4-3	TGCGCCAGCAGCCCAGGACAGGGGGCGTTCAACTATGGCTACACCTTC	CASSPGQGAFNYGYTF
.	TRBJ1-2	.	TRBV19	TGTGCCAGTAGCATGGCTGCGGGGCTGGGCGGCTACACCTTC	CASSMAAGLGGYTF
.	TRBJ2-7	.	TRBV7-2	TGTGCCAGCAGCTCGTTTAGGGGCCCGGGATCCGGGTACGAGCAGTACTTC	CASSSFRGPGSGYEQYF
.	TRBJ2-7	.	TRBV11-2	TGTGCCAGCAGCCCCGGATACGAGCAGTACTTC	CASSPGYEQYF
.	TRBJ1-2	.	TRBV24-1	TGTGCCACCAGTGATGGCCTCAGGGGCGCGTGTGGCTACACCTTC	CATSDGLRGACGYTF
.	TRBJ2-5	.	TRBV11-2	TGTGCCAGCAGCTTCCAGGGAAACTTACAAGAGACCCAGTACTTC	CASSFQGNLQETQYF
.	TRBJ1-3	.	TRBV12-3/TRBV12-4	TGTGCCGGGGGGCCGGGAGAGAACACCATATATTTT	CAGGPGENTIYF
TRBD2	TRBJ2-5	.	TRBV6-2/TRBV6-3	TGTGCCAGCAGCTCACGAATGGGAGGGGAGACCCAGTACTTC	CASSSRMGGETQYF
TRBD2	TRBJ2-1	.	TRBV28	TGTGCCAGCAGTTTATTAAGCGGGAGGGTCTATGAGCAGTTCTTC	CASSLLSGRVYEQFF
.	TRBJ1-2	.	TRBV19	TGTGCCAGTACCCTAGGAGGCAGGGGCGGCTATGGCTACACCTTC	CASTLGGRGGYGYTF